The 17 T cell receptor beta chains listed next were all sequenced from one sample in a study of T-cell reconstitution after alpha-beta-depleted transplantation in children. Library preparation (for TCRbeta) was performed with unique molecular identifiers. TCRdb re-called the PCR reads through MiXCR, storing one row per CDR3 protein. The sample shows about 360,000 distinct CDR3 sequences, about an eighth of them seen only once. The starting material was PBMCs, obtained from the stem cell graft. These receptors all stem from a human donor who donated a stem cell graft to a child with Fanconi anemia.

This clonotype was counted a few times. The chain combines TRBV2 with TRBJ2-7; D not certain. V shed 4 bases and J shed 3 bases, with 16 bases lying between them. The length of the CDR3 is 15 residues. Per germline, CDR1 SNHLY and CDR2 FYNNEI. CDR3 coding DNA: TGTGCCAGCAGTGCAGACAAGATATATAACTACGAGCAGTACGTC. Its translation: CASSADKIYNYEQYV.

This sequence joins TRBV7-2 and TRBJ1-6, with D tentatively TRBD1 (6 bases). The ends were cut back, 2 bases at V and 9 bases at J, with 11 bases in the middle. This CDR3 contains 14 residues. Germline-derived CDR1 and CDR2 are SGHTA and FQGNSA. The CDR3 coding sequence is TGTGCCAGCAGCTTACAGGGGATGGGTTCACCCCTCCACTTT. Encoded protein: CASSLQGMGSPLHF. Combining the CDR3 with reference TRBV7-2 and TRBJ1-6 gives the whole variable domain GAGVSQSPSNKVTEKGKDVELRCDPISGHTALYWYRQSLGQGLEFLIYFQGNSAPDKSGLPSDRFSAERTGGSVSTLTIQRTQQEDSAVYLCASSLQGMGSPLHFGNGTRLTVT.

This clonotype was observed at least ten times. The chain links TRBV3-1 to TRBJ2-5; no firm D call. The CDR3 extends over 12 amino acids. V lost 4 bases to trimming and J lost 3 bases, with 6 bases between them. From germline, CDR1 is LGHDT and CDR2 YNNKEL (reference sequence). The CDR3 nucleotides are TGTGCCAGCAGCCCTCCGGAAGAGACCCAGTACTTC. Translating gives CASSPPEETQYF.

This clonotype has at least ten counts. The chain has TRBV4-3 and TRBJ2-3; possibly TRBD1 for D (6 bases). Deletions cut 0 bases from V and 4 bases from J, with 17 bases between. The CDR3 spans 17 residues. Germline lookup yields CDR1 LGHNA and CDR2 YSLEER. CDR3 protein: CASSQDAGVGFPDTQYF. CDR3 sequence (DNA): TGCGCCAGCAGCCAAGACGCAGGGGTTGGCTTCCCAGATACGCAGTATTTT.

This clonotype was counted ten times or more. This CDR3 reads CAISEPNQETQYF. CDR3 DNA sequence: TGTGCCATCAGTGAACCGAACCAAGAGACCCAGTACTTC. V gene TRBV10-3 combines with J gene TRBJ2-5; D not certain. The CDR3 is made up of 13 amino acids. Trimming pared 3 bases from V and 0 bases from J, leaving 5 bases between. Per germline, CDR1 ENHRY and CDR2 SYGVKD.

The chain carries TRBV12-3 or TRBV12-4 and TRBJ2-2, with D possibly TRBD1 on 5 matching bases. The CDR3 totals 13 residues. V shed 7 bases and J shed 4 bases, with 10 bases lying between them. The CDR3 nucleotides read TGTGCCAGCAAAGCAGGGTCCACCGGGGAGCTGTTTTTT. Translating gives CASKAGSTGELFF.

This clonotype has just a few counts. The CDR3 spells CASSRQGNTKNIQYF. CDR3 DNA sequence: TGTGCCAGCAGCAGGCAGGGCAACACCAAAAACATTCAGTACTTC. This chain uses TRBV9 with TRBJ2-4; D is possibly TRBD1 (5 bases). The CDR3 is made up of 15 amino acids. Germline lookup yields CDR1 SGDLS and CDR2 YYNGEE. The V gene lost 4 bases and the J gene lost 2 bases, with 13 bases spanning the gap.

The V call is TRBV10-2, the J call TRBJ1-5; 10 nucleotides match TRBD1. With V trimmed by 6 bases and J by 7 bases, 3 bases remained unmatched. Looked up from germline, CDR1 is WSHSY and CDR2 is SAAADI. CDR3 size: 13 residues. CDR3 in DNA: TGCGCCAGCAGGGGGACAGGGGTACAGCCCCAGCATTTT. It encodes CASRGTGVQPQHF.

V gene TRBV18 combines with J gene TRBJ2-3; D gene uncertain. V was clipped by 2 bases and J by 2 bases, with 14 bases between them. This CDR3 has 16 residues. The germline V gene has CDR1 KGHSH and CDR2 LQKENI. In DNA form, the CDR3 reads TGTGCCAGCTCACCAGCGCGTGCCTCGTCCACAGATACGCAGTATTTT. It translates to CASSPARASSTDTQYF. Drawing the rest from reference TRBV18 and TRBJ2-3, the complete variable domain is NAGVMQNPRHLVRRRGQEARLRCSPMKGHSHVYWYRQLPEEGLKFMVYLQKENIIDESGMPKERFSAEFPKEGPSILRIQQVVRGDSAAYFCASSPARASSTDTQYFGPGTRLTVL.

This clonotype was detected a few times. CDR3 DNA: TGTGCCAGCAGCACGGGACTAGCGGGGGGTAGTGAGCAGTTCTTC. It yields the protein CASSTGLAGGSEQFF. The rearrangement joins TRBV9 to TRBJ2-1, with 15 bases fitting TRBD2. With V trimmed by 4 bases and J by 9 bases, 5 bases remained unmatched. Per germline, CDR1 SGDLS and CDR2 YYNGEE. This CDR3 region has 15 residues.

This clonotype was detected only a few times. The V call is TRBV28, the J call TRBJ2-3; possibly TRBD1 for D (6 bases). CDR3 length: 16 residues. V was cut by 9 bases and J by 0 bases, with 19 bases left in between. CDR1 and CDR2 from the germline V gene are MDHEN and SYDVKM. The CDR3 is CASPIRGPSSTDTQYF. The CDR3 nucleotides read TGTGCCAGTCCTATCAGGGGCCCTTCTAGCACAGATACGCAGTATTTT.

V is TRBV10-3 and J is TRBJ1-4, with D perhaps TRBD1 (6 bases). This CDR3 is built from 13 residues. V lost 5 bases, J lost 2 bases, and 6 bases lay in between. Germline V gene data show CDR1 as ENHRY and CDR2 as SYGVKD. The CDR3 bases are TGTGCCATCAGTCAGGGGACTAATGAAAAACTGTTTTTT. This encodes CAISQGTNEKLFF.

In its sample, this clonotype was seen a few times. The chain employs TRBV6-5 and TRBJ2-7; D is ambiguous. The V end was cut by 5 bases, the J end by 0 bases, with 11 bases between. CDR3 length equals 14 residues. From germline, CDR1 is MNHEY and CDR2 SVGAGI. The CDR3 nucleotides read TGTGCCAGCAGTACTCAAGGTTACTCCTACGAGCAGTACTTC. Amino acid sequence: CASSTQGYSYEQYF.

This clonotype was observed at least ten times. The rearrangement joins TRBV7-2 to TRBJ1-1; D is perhaps TRBD1 (5 bases). The germline CDR1 and CDR2 sequences are SGHTA and FQGNSA. The CDR3 is 13 residues long. Trimming shortened V by 6 bases and J by 4 bases, and 12 bases separated the two germline ends. CDR3 nucleotide sequence: TGTGCCAGCAGTTTAACCCAGGGCACTGAAGCTTTCTTT. Amino acid sequence: CASSLTQGTEAFF.

This clonotype occurred a few times. The chain employs TRBV18 and TRBJ1-1; 12 bases map to TRBD1. Germline trimming cut 9 bases from V and 4 bases from J; bases unmatched to any gene: 12. Germline V CDR1 and CDR2: KGHSH, LQKENI. This CDR3 has 16 residues. CDR3 loop: CASGTGDRGRGTEAFF. The DNA for the CDR3 is TGTGCCAGTGGGACTGGGGACAGGGGGCGTGGCACTGAAGCTTTCTTT. The whole variable domain, filled in from reference TRBV18 and TRBJ1-1, reads NAGVMQNPRHLVRRRGQEARLRCSPMKGHSHVYWYRQLPEEGLKFMVYLQKENIIDESGMPKERFSAEFPKEGPSILRIQQVVRGDSAAYFCASGTGDRGRGTEAFFGQGTRLTVV.

This clonotype was counted a few times. The V and J genes are TRBV29-1 and TRBJ1-4; D perhaps matches TRBD1 (6 bases). The CDR3 sequence is 17 residues long. V was trimmed by 4 bases and J by 3 bases, leaving 21 bases between them. Germline CDR1 is SQVTM and CDR2 is ANQGSEA. CDR3 region: CSVGPPGGGASNEKLFF. The CDR3 DNA reads TGCAGCGTTGGACCTCCGGGAGGGGGGGCCTCTAATGAAAAACTGTTTTTT.

This clonotype was observed a few times. The J gene is TRBJ1-1, the V gene TRBV12-3 or TRBV12-4; the D is unclear. Trimming removed 3 bases at V and 3 bases at J, with 8 bases between. The CDR3 runs 13 residues. The CDR3 DNA follows: TGTGCCAGCAGTTTTCGGGAGGACACTGAAGCTTTCTTT. Translation: CASSFREDTEAFF.